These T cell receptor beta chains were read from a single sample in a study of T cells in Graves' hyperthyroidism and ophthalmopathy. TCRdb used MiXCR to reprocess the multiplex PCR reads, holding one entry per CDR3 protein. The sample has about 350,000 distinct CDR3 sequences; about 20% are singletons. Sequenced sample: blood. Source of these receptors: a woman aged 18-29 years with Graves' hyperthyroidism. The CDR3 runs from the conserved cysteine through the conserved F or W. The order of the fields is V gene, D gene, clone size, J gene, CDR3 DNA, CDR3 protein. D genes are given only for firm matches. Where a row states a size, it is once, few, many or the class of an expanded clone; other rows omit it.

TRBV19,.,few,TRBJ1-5,TGTGCCAGTAGTATACGACTAGGGGTCGGCAATCAGCCCCAGCATTTT,CASSIRLGVGNQPQHF
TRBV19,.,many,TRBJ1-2,TGTGCCAGTAGTCGCCGACAGGAAACCCCCCATGGCTACACCTTC,CASSRRQETPHGYTF
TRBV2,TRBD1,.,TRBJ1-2,TGTGCCAGCAGTGGGGACAGTCGCTCCACCTTC,CASSGDSRSTF
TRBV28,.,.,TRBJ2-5,TGTGCCAGCAGTATCCAGAGATACCAAGAGACCCAGTACTTC,CASSIQRYQETQYF
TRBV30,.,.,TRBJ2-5,TGTGCCTGGAGTCATTCCGAAGAGACCCAGTACTTC,CAWSHSEETQYF
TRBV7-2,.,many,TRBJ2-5,TGTGCCAGCAGCTTAGGCTCCTGGAGGGGGACCCAGTACTTC,CASSLGSWRGTQYF
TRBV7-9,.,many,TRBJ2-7,TGTGCCAGCGCATCCGGGCAGGGAGCCTACGAGCAGTACTTC,CASASGQGAYEQYF
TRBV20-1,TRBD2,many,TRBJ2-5,TGCAGTGCTAGGGGACTAGCGGGTCGGGAGACCCAGTACTTC,CSARGLAGRETQYF
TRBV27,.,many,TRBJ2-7,TGTGCCAGCAGACTCGACAGTTCCTACGAGCAGTACTTC,CASRLDSSYEQYF
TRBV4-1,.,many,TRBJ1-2,TGCGCCAGCAGCCAAGGGGCGGCGACGAACTATGGCTACACCTTC,CASSQGAATNYGYTF
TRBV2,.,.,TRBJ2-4,TGTGCCAGCGGGGGGCTAGCCAAAAACATTCAGTACTTC,CASGGLAKNIQYF
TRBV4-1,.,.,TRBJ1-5,TGCGCCAGCAGCCAAGATCTAATGGGACAACTCTATAGCAATCAGCCCCAGCATTTT,CASSQDLMGQLYSNQPQHF
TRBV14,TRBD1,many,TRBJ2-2,TGTGCCAGCAGCCAACACAGGGGGCGTAGGATCGGGGAGCTGTTTTTT,CASSQHRGRRIGELFF
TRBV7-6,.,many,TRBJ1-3,TGTGCCAGCAGCTCCCCGTACGGCTCTGGAAACACCATATATTTT,CASSSPYGSGNTIYF
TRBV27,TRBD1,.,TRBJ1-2,TGTGCCAGCACAAGTTTACCAGGGGGCTACTACACCTTC,CASTSLPGGYYTF
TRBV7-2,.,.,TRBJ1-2,TGTGCCAGCAGCCCCTCCAGGGCGAGCTATGGCTACACCTTC,CASSPSRASYGYTF
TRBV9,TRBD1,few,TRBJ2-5,TGTGCCAGCAGCGTAGTACCCGGAGGACAGGGAGAGACCCAGTACTTC,CASSVVPGGQGETQYF
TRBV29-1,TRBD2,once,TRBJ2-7,TGCAGCGTTGGCCCGACTAGCGGGGGGGACGAGCAGTACTTC,CSVGPTSGGDEQYF
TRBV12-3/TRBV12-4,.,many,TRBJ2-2,TGTGCCAGCAGGAAACTGAACACCGGGGAGCTGTTTTTT,CASRKLNTGELFF
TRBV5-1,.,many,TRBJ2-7,TGCGCCAGCAGCTTGGCATGGCTCTCCTACGAGCAGTACTTC,CASSLAWLSYEQYF
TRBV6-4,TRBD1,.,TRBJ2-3,TGTGCCAGCAGTGACTCCGGACAGGGGGCAGATACGCAGTATTTT,CASSDSGQGADTQYF
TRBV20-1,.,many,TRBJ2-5,TGCAGTGCTGCGGACGGGGAGACCCAGTACTTC,CSAADGETQYF
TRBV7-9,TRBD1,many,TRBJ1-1,TGTGCCAGCAGCTCTGACAGGGGAGTCGCTGAAGCTTTCTTT,CASSSDRGVAEAFF